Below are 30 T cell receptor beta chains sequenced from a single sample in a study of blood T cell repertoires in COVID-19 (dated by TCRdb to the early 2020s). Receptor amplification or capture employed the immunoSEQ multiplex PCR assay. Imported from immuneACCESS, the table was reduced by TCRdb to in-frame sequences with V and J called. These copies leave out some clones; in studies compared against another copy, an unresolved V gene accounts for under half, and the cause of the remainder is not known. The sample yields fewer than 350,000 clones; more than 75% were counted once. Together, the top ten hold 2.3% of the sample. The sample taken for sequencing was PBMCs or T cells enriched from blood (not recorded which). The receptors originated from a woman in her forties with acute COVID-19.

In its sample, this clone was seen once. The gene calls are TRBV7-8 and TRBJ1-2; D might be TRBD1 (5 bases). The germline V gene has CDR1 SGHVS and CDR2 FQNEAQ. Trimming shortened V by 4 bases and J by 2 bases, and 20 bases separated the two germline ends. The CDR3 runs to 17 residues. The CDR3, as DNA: TGTGCCAGCAGCTCACTATTACAGGCAGATTCCAACTATGGCTACACCTTC. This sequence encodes CASSSLLQADSNYGYTF.

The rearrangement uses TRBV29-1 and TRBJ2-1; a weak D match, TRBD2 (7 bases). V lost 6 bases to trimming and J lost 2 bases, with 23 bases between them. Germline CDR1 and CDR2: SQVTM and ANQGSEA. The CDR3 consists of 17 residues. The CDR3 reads CSVGGAVGVRPYNEQFF. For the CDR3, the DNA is TGCAGCGTGGGGGGGGCGGTAGGAGTTCGACCCTACAATGAGCAGTTCTTC.

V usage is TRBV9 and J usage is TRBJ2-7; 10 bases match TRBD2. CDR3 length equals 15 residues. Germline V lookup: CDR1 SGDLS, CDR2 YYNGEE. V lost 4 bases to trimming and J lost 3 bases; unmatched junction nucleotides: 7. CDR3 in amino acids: CASSPRTSGDYEQYF. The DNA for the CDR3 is TGTGCCAGCAGCCCCCGGACTAGCGGAGACTACGAGCAGTACTTC.

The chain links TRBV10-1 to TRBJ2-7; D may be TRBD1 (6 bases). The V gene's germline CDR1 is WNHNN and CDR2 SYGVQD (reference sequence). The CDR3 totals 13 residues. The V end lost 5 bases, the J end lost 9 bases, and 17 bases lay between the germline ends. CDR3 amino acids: CASSLLSSDRQYF. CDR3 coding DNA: TGCGCCAGCAGTCTATTGTCTTCGGACAGGCAGTACTTC.

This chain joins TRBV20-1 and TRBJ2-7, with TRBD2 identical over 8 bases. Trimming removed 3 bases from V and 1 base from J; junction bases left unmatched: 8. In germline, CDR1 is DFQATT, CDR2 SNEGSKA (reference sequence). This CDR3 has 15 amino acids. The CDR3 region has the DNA TGCAGTGCTAGTTCAGCGCCTAGCGGGTCCTACGAGCAGTACTTC. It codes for CSASSAPSGSYEQYF.

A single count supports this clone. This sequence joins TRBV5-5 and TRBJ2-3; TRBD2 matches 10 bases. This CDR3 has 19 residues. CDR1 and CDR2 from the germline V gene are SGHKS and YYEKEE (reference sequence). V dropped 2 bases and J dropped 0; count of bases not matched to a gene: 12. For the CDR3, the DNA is TGTGCCAGCAGCTTAAGAATTAGCGGGGGGTTCACTAGCACAGATACGCAGTATTTT. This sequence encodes CASSLRISGGFTSTDTQYF.

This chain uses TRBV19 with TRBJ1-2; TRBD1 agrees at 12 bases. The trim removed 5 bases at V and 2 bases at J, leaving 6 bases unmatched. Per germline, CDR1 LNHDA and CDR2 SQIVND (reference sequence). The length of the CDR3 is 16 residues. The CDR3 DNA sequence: TGTGCCAGTAGTTTCCCGGGACAGGGGGCGAACTATGGCTACACCTTC. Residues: CASSFPGQGANYGYTF.

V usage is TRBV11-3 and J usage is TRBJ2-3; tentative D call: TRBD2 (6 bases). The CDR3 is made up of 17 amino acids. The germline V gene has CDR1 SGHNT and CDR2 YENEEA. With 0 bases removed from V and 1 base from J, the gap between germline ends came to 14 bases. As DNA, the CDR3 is TGTGCCAGCAGCTTAGATCCCCCGGGAGTCGGCACAGATACGCAGTATTTT. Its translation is CASSLDPPGVGTDTQYF.

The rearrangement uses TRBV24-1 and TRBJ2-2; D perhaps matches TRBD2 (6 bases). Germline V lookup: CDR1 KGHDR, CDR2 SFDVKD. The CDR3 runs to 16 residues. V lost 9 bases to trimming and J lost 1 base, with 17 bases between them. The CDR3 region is CATGKPGTVNTGELFF. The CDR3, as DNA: TGTGCCACCGGAAAACCCGGGACTGTGAACACCGGGGAGCTGTTTTTT.

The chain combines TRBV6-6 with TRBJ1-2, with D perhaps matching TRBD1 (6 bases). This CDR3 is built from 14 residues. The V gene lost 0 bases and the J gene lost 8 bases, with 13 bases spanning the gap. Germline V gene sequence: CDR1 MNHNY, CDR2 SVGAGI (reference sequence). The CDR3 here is CASSYSVGGDGYTF. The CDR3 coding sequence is TGTGCCAGCAGTTACTCGGTTGGGGGCGACGGCTACACCTTC.

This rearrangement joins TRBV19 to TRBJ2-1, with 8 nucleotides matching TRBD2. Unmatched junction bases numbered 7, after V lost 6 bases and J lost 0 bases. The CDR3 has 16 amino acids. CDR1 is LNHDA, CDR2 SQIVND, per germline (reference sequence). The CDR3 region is CASSPITSGSYNEQFF. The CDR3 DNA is TGTGCCAGTAGCCCTATCACTAGCGGCTCCTACAATGAGCAGTTCTTC.

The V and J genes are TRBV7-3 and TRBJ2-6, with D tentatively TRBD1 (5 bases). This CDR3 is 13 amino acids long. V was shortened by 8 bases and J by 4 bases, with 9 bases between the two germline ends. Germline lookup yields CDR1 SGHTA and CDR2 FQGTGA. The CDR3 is CASSGSGANVLTF. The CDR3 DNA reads TGTGCCAGCTCAGGGTCCGGGGCCAACGTCCTGACTTTC. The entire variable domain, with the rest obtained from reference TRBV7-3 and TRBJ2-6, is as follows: GAGVSQTPSNKVTEKGKYVELRCDPISGHTALYWYRQSLGQGPEFLIYFQGTGAADDSGLPNDRFFAVRPEGSVSTLKIQRTERGDSAVYLCASSGSGANVLTFGAGSRLTVL.

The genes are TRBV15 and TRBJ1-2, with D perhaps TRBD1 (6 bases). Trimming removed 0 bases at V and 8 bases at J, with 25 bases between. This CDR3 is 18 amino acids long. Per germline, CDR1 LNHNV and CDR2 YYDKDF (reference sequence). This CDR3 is CATSREGPGTGMVGGYTF. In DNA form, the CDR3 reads TGTGCCACCAGCAGAGAAGGCCCAGGAACAGGGATGGTAGGGGGCTACACCTTC.

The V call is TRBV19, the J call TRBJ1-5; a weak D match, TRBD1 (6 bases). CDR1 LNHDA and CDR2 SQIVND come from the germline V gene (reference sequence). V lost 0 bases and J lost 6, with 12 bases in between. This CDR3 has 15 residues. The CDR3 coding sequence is TGTGCCAGTAGTATAGATCACAGGGCGGGTCAGCCCCAGCATTTT. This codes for CASSIDHRAGQPQHF.

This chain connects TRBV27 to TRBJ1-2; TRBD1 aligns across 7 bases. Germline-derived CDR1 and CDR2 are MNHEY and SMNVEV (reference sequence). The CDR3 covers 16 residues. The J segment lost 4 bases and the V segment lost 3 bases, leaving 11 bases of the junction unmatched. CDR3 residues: CASSFLQGSISYGYTF. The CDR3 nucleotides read TGTGCCAGCAGTTTTCTACAGGGGTCGATCAGCTATGGCTACACCTTC.

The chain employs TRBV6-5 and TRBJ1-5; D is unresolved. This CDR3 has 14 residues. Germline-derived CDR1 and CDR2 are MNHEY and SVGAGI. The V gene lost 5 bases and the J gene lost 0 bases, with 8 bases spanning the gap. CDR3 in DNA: TGTGCCAGCAGTCCCGACATTAGCAATCAGCCCCAGCATTTT. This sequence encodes CASSPDISNQPQHF.

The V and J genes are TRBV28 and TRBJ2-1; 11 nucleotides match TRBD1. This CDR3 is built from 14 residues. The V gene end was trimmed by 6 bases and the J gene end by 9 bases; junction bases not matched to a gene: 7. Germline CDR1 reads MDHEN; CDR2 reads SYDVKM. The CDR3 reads CASSPPGQGGEQFF. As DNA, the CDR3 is TGTGCCAGCAGCCCGCCGGGACAGGGGGGTGAGCAGTTCTTC.

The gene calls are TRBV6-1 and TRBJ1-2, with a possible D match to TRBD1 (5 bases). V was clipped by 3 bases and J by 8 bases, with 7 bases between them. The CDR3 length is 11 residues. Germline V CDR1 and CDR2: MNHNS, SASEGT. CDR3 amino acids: CASSEEGGYTF. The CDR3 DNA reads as TGTGCCAGCAGTGAGGAGGGGGGCTACACCTTC.

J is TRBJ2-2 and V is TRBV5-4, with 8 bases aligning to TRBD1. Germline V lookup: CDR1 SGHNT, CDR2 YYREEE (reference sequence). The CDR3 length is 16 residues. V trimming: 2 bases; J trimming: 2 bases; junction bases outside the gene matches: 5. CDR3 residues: CASSFRTGRNTGELFF. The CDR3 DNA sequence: TGTGCCAGCAGCTTTAGGACAGGGCGAAACACCGGGGAGCTGTTTTTT. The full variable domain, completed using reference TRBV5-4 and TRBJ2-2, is ETGVTQSPTHLIKTRGQQVTLRCSSQSGHNTVSWYQQALGQGPQFIFQYYREEENGRGNFPPRFSGLQFPNYSSELNVNALELDDSALYLCASSFRTGRNTGELFFGEGSRLTVL.

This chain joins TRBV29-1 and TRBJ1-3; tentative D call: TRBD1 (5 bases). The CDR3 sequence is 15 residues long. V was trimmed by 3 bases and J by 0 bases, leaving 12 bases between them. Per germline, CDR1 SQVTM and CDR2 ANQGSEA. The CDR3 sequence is CSVEAWGGSGNTIYF. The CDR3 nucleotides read TGCAGCGTTGAGGCCTGGGGGGGCTCTGGAAACACCATATATTTT.

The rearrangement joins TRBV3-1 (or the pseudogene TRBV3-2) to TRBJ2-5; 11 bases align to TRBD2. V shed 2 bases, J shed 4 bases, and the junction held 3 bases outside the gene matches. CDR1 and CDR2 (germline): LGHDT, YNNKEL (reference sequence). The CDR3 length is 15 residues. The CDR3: CASSQTSGSSETQYF. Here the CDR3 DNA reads TGTGCCAGCAGCCAAACTAGCGGGAGCTCAGAGACCCAGTACTTC.

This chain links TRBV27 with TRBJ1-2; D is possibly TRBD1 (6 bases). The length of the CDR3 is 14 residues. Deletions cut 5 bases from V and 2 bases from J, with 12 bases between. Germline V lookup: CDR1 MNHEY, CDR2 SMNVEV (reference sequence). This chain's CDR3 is CASSALGANYGYTF. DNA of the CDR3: TGTGCCAGCAGTGCCTTGGGGGCGAACTATGGCTACACCTTC.

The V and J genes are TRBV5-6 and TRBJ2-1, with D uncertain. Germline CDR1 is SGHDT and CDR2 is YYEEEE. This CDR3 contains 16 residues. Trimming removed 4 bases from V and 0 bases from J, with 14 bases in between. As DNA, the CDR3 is TGTGCCAGCAGCCCGGTTCTGCTTAGCTCCTACAATGAGCAGTTCTTC. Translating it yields CASSPVLLSSYNEQFF.

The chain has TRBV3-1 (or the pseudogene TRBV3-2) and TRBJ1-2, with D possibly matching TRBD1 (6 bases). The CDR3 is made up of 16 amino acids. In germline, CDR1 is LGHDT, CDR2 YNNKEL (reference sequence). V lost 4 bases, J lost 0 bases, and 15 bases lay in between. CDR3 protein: CASSLGKTGTNYGYTF. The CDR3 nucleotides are TGTGCCAGCAGCCTAGGAAAGACAGGAACTAACTATGGCTACACCTTC.

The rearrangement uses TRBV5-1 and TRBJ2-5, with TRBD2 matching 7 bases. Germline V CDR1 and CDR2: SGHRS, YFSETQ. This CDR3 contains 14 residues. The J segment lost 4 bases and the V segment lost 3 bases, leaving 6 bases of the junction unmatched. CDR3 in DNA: TGCGCCAGCAGCTCACTGGGGGAGGGAGAGACCCAGTACTTC. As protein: CASSSLGEGETQYF.

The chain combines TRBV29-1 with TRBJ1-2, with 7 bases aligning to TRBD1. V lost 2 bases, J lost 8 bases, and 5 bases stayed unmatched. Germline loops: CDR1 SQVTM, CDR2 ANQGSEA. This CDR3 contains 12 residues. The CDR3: CSVEHRGYGYTF. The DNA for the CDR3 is TGCAGCGTTGAACACAGGGGATACGGCTACACCTTC.

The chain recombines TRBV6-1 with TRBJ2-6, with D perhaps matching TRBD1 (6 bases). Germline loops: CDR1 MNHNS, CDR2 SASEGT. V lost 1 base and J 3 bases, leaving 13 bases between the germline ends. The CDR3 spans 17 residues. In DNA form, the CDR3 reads TGTGCCAGCAGTGAAGACAGGGCCCGAGTTGGGGCCAACGTCCTGACTTTC. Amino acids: CASSEDRARVGANVLTF.

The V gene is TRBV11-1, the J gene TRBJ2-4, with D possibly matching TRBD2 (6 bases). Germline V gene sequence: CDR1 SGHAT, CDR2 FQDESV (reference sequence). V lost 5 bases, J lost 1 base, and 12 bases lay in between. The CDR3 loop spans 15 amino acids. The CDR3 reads CASSHSAGAKNIQYF. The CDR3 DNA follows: TGTGCCAGCAGCCATAGCGCGGGGGCCAAAAACATTCAGTACTTC.

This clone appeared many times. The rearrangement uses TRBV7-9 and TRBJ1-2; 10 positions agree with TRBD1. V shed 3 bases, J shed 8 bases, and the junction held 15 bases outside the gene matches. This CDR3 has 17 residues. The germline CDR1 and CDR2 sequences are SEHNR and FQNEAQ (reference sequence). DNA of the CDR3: TGTGCCAGCAGCTTTCCGGGACAGGGGACTGCTATGCGGGGCTACACCTTC. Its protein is CASSFPGQGTAMRGYTF. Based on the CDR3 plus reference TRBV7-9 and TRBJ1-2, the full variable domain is DTGVSQNPRHKITKRGQNVTFRCDPISEHNRLYWYRQTLGQGPEFLTYFQNEAQLEKSRLLSDRFSAERPKGSFSTLEIQRTEQGDSAMYLCASSFPGQGTAMRGYTFGSGTRLTVV.

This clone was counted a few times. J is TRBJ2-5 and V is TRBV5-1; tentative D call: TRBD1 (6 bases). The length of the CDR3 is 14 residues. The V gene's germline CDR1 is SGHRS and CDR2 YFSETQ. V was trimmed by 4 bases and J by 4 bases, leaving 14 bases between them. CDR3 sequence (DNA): TGCGCCAGCAGCGATCACAGGGACGGAGAGACCCAGTACTTC. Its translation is CASSDHRDGETQYF. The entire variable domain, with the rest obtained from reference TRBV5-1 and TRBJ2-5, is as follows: KAGVTQTPRYLIKTRGQQVTLSCSPISGHRSVSWYQQTPGQGLQFLFEYFSETQRNKGNFPGRFSGRQFSNSRSEMNVSTLELGDSALYLCASSDHRDGETQYFGPGTRLLVL.